The rows below give T cell receptor beta chains drawn from one sample of a study of T-cell memory formation after mild COVID-19. MiXCR was run by TCRdb on the 5' RACE reads, yielding one entry per CDR3 protein. This table has a few hundred thousand distinct CDR3 sequences, more than 20% appearing once. Sequenced sample: PBMCs or a T cell subset sorted from them (not recorded which). All receptors derive from an adult woman who had mild COVID-19 (a few samples of this study predate the infection). Cell type and time point are not known. The conserved cysteine and the conserved F or W are not part of the CDR3 here.

v_gene,CDR3aa
TRBV5-1,ASSPFPTGRSYGYT
TRBV20-1,SPASAGGGEQF
TRBV5-5,ASSPGTGGYMLAKNIQY
TRBV5-1,ASSLRWGDEQNIQY
TRBV19,ASSGLGTGPHNYGYT
TRBV3-1,ASRRLGRETQY
TRBV3-1,ASSQLLGTSGDEQY
TRBV2,ASSELGMNTEAF
TRBV30,AWRDTVLNTEAF
TRBV20-1,SARASGHNNLYGYT
TRBV20-1,SAGDNREAF
TRBV6-5,ASSYATLTPYEQY
TRBV12-3/TRBV12-4,ASSFGGSTEAF
TRBV6-4,ASSPVGGADEQF
TRBV3-2,ASSQDFGHRQF
TRBV6-6,ASRDPGSLKTEAF
TRBV18,ASSSTQGAPETQY
TRBV4-1,ASSRLAGAYTDTQY
TRBV29-1,SVEPLGGGEQY
TRBV7-9,ASSTRQGRGRIQETQY
TRBV11-2,ASSAWLAGYEQY
TRBV12-3/TRBV12-4,ASSGLAGGLGEQF
TRBV20-1,SARDPRQGVAEAF
TRBV12-3/TRBV12-4,ASSLLTGGHYGYT
TRBV24-1,APRGQGSYEQY
TRBV6-5,ASSRSRDLNTEAF
TRBV18,ASSPRDRGLNQPQH
TRBV5-1,ASSWDGIAGELF
TRBV15,ATSRTATGASDTDTQY
TRBV30,AWSPSGPEAF
TRBV15,ATSRDQGNSYEQY
TRBV11-2,ASTPTGFPETQY
TRBV7-9,ASSLANRGQYEQY
TRBV7-9,ASSREEITYEQY
TRBV9,ASSGPRGAANEKLF
TRBV30,ALDSNTGELF
TRBV12-3/TRBV12-4,ASSAKVGTSSYNEQF
TRBV7-2,ASRVSVQETQY
TRBV6-2/TRBV6-3,ASSGGPVSYEQY
TRBV7-2,ASSRDNIYEQY